The 27 T cell receptor beta chains below come from one sample, sequenced in a study of T-cell reconstitution after alpha-beta-depleted transplantation in children. Molecular barcoding with unique molecular identifiers was used for the TCRbeta library. TCRdb recomputed calls from the PCR reads with MiXCR, one row per CDR3 protein. The sample carries approximately 980,000 distinct CDR3 sequences, about 29% recorded once. Sequencing was performed on PBMCs, mostly from graft donor cells, taken 360 days after TCRalphabeta/CD19-depleted stem cell transplant. The receptors shown here come from a boy younger than two who had a stem cell transplant for SCID, so the T cells may come from the graft donor.

The table lists this clonotype with a count of one. In DNA, the CDR3 is TGCGCCAGCAGCCTCGGACTCTTAGCTGGCAATGAGCAGTTCTTC. Protein sequence: CASSLGLLAGNEQFF. The genes are TRBV5-1 and TRBJ2-1, with D maybe TRBD2 (5 bases). The germline V and J ends were trimmed by 4 bases and 6 bases, with 17 bases remaining between them. The CDR3 totals 15 residues. CDR1 is SGHRS, CDR2 YFSETQ, per germline.

The chain uses TRBV4-2 and TRBJ2-5; 8 bases map to TRBD1. CDR1 is LGHNA and CDR2 is YNFKEQ in the germline V gene. The V gene end was trimmed by 1 base and the J gene end by 5 bases; junction bases not matched to a gene: 6. The CDR3 is 15 residues long. CDR3 sequence (DNA): TGTGCCAGCAGCCAAGCTCGGACAGGGAAGGAGACCCAGTACTTC. Residues: CASSQARTGKETQYF.

The CDR3 nucleotides read TGTGCCAGCAGTTCCAAGGGACTAGCGGGGCGCACAGATACGCAGTATTTT. Translating it yields CASSSKGLAGRTDTQYF. The V gene is TRBV12-3 or TRBV12-4, the J gene TRBJ2-3, with 13 nucleotides matching TRBD2. The CDR3 is 17 amino acids. Trimming cost V 4 bases and J 1 base; bases outside gene matches: 5.

As DNA, the CDR3 is TGTGCCAGCAGCTCCGACAGGACGATCTACGAGCAGTACTTC. It specifies CASSSDRTIYEQYF. The chain carries TRBV7-2 and TRBJ2-7; tentatively, D is TRBD1 (6 bases). The germline gives CDR1 SGHTA, CDR2 FQGNSA. The CDR3 covers 14 residues. V shed 4 bases and J shed 3 bases, with 13 bases lying between them. The variable domain in full, with the rest retrieved from reference TRBV7-2 and TRBJ2-7, is GAGVSQSPSNKVTEKGKDVELRCDPISGHTALYWYRQSLGQGLEFLIYFQGNSAPDKSGLPSDRFSAERTGGSVSTLTIQRTQQEDSAVYLCASSSDRTIYEQYFGPGTRLTVT.

The chain recombines TRBV2 with TRBJ1-2; possible D gene TRBD1, 6 bases. Germline assignment: CDR1 SNHLY and CDR2 FYNNEI. Trimming took 2 bases from V and 4 from J, leaving 11 bases between them. This CDR3 comprises 14 residues. The CDR3 loop is CASSEKRGPYGYTF. CDR3 nucleotide sequence: TGTGCCAGCAGTGAAAAGCGGGGGCCCTATGGCTACACCTTC.

This clonotype has a handful of counts. The genes are TRBV4-3 and TRBJ1-3; the D is unclear. The CDR3 consists of 12 residues. With 0 bases removed from V and 7 bases from J, the gap between germline ends came to 4 bases. Germline-derived CDR1 and CDR2 are LGHNA and YSLEER. CDR3 nucleotides: TGCGCCAGCAGCCAAGACCGGAACACCATATATTTT. This translates into CASSQDRNTIYF.

The V and J genes are TRBV7-2 and TRBJ1-4, with TRBD1 as a possible D gene (5 bases). Germline-derived CDR1 and CDR2 are SGHTA and FQGNSA. CDR3 size: 15 residues. Trimming removed 3 bases from V and 5 bases from J, with 13 bases in between. The CDR3 DNA follows: TGTGCCAGCAGCTTTACAATAGGGACCAATGAAAAACTGTTTTTT. Translating gives CASSFTIGTNEKLFF.

In this sample, this clonotype turned up a few times. V usage is TRBV19 and J usage is TRBJ2-7; 8 nucleotides match TRBD1. The CDR3 length is 16 residues. Trimming removed 8 bases from V and 2 bases from J; junction bases left unmatched: 14. Per germline, CDR1 LNHDA and CDR2 SQIVND (reference sequence). The chain's CDR3 is CASRSSGQGVPYEQYF. CDR3 nucleotides: TGTGCCAGTCGTTCTTCCGGACAGGGCGTTCCCTACGAGCAGTACTTC.

Ten or more counts support this clonotype. This chain uses TRBV10-3 with TRBJ2-2; 10 positions agree with TRBD2. The germline V gene has CDR1 ENHRY and CDR2 SYGVKD. This CDR3 region has 15 residues. V shed 7 bases and J 5 bases; nucleotides not matched to a gene: 7. The CDR3, as DNA: TGTGCCATCACCCCGGGACTAGCGTGGACCGGGGAGCTGTTTTTT. Its protein product is CAITPGLAWTGELFF.

The chain has TRBV12-3 or TRBV12-4 and TRBJ2-7; D uncertain. The CDR3 loop spans 15 amino acids. V dropped 0 bases and J dropped 5 bases, with 14 bases sitting between them. CDR3 DNA: TGTGCCAGCAGTTTAGCGCCGGCAGGAGCTAACGAGCAGTACTTC. Protein sequence: CASSLAPAGANEQYF.

This clonotype was counted a few times. J is TRBJ1-2 and V is TRBV15; D ambiguous. This CDR3 has 15 amino acids. V was clipped by 6 bases and J by 0 bases, with 14 bases between them. Germline values: CDR1 LNHNV, CDR2 YYDKDF (reference sequence). CDR3 protein: CATRVGKSTNYGYTF. Written as DNA, the CDR3 is TGTGCCACCAGGGTCGGAAAAAGTACTAACTATGGCTACACCTTC.

The chain recombines TRBV6-1 with TRBJ2-1; D is unclear. Germline loops: CDR1 MNHNS, CDR2 SASEGT. This CDR3 spans 18 amino acids. Trimming removed 6 bases from V and 1 base from J, with 22 bases in between. In nucleotides, the CDR3 is TGTGCCAGCAGCGTGCTGCCCCTTCACTGGCATTCCTACAATGAGCAGTTCTTC. It specifies CASSVLPLHWHSYNEQFF.

V gene TRBV15 combines with J gene TRBJ1-5; D is ambiguous. With 0 bases removed from V and 3 bases from J, the gap between germline ends came to 12 bases. The CDR3 extends over 16 amino acids. Germline CDR1 is LNHNV and CDR2 is YYDKDF (reference sequence). Written as DNA, the CDR3 is TGTGCCACCAGCAGAGATACAAGGGCAATCAATCAGCCCCAGCATTTT. Residues: CATSRDTRAINQPQHF.

In this sample, this clonotype turned up a few times. Here the CDR3 reads CASSVRQGPGGAGELFF. In DNA form, the CDR3 reads TGTGCCAGCAGCGTAAGGCAGGGCCCGGGCGGAGCCGGGGAGCTGTTTTTT. The chain joins TRBV9 to TRBJ2-2, with D maybe TRBD1 (5 bases). Trimming took off 1 base at V and 6 bases at J, with 19 bases between the two ends. The germline gives CDR1 SGDLS, CDR2 YYNGEE. CDR3 size: 17 residues.

For the CDR3, the DNA is TGTGCCAGCAGCTTCTCCAGGGGGGCTAATGAAAAACTGTTTTTT. Translating it yields CASSFSRGANEKLFF. The chain couples TRBV7-9 to TRBJ1-4, with TRBD1 matching over 7 bases. The V and J ends lost 3 bases and 3 bases, in that order; junction bases with no gene match: 4. This CDR3 is 15 amino acids long. The germline CDR1 and CDR2 sequences are SEHNR and FQNEAQ (reference sequence).

This clonotype showed up just a few times. The CDR3 reads CASSEEERGYNEQFF. In nucleotides, the CDR3 is TGTGCCAGCAGTGAGGAGGAGCGGGGGTACAATGAGCAGTTCTTC. The chain couples TRBV2 to TRBJ2-1; 8 nucleotides match TRBD2. V shed 3 bases and J 4 bases; nucleotides not matched to a gene: 5. Per the germline V gene, CDR1 is SNHLY and CDR2 is FYNNEI. This CDR3 region has 15 residues.

This clonotype came up once. This chain joins TRBV7-2 and TRBJ2-7; TRBD2 aligns across 10 bases. CDR1 and CDR2 (germline): SGHTA, FQGNSA. After removal of 5 bases from V and 9 bases from J, the junction contained 13 bases not matched to a gene. This CDR3 comprises 15 residues. CDR3 nucleotide sequence: TGTGCCAGCAGCCTCAGCGGGGGGGGCCCCTCAGGGCAGTACTTC. Residues: CASSLSGGGPSGQYF.

This clonotype came up a few times. DNA of the CDR3: TGTGCCAGCAGTAGAGGGGGCCTAAATACGCAGTATTTT. This gives the protein CASSRGGLNTQYF. The genes are TRBV25-1 and TRBJ2-3; 7 bases map to TRBD1. Trimming took 5 bases from V and 7 from J; bases not matched to a gene: 6. Germline V CDR1 and CDR2: MGHDK, SYGVNS. This CDR3 contains 13 residues. Variable domain in full (rest from reference TRBV25-1 and TRBJ2-3): EADIYQTPRYLVIGTGKKITLECSQTMGHDKMYWYQQDPGMELHLIHYSYGVNSTEKGDLSSESTVSRIRTEHFPLTLESARPSHTSQYLCASSRGGLNTQYFGPGTRLTVL.

This chain links TRBV5-1 with TRBJ1-6; 7 positions match TRBD1. The CDR3 sequence is 15 residues long. CDR1 and CDR2 from the germline V gene are SGHRS and YFSETQ. Trimming at V came to 0 bases and at J to 8 bases, leaving 5 bases not matched to a gene. CDR3 residues: CASSLGDSTHSPLHF. In nucleotides, the CDR3 is TGCGCCAGCAGCTTGGGGGACAGTACCCATTCACCCCTCCACTTT. Full variable domain (remainder filled in from reference TRBV5-1 and TRBJ1-6): KAGVTQTPRYLIKTRGQQVTLSCSPISGHRSVSWYQQTPGQGLQFLFEYFSETQRNKGNFPGRFSGRQFSNSRSEMNVSTLELGDSALYLCASSLGDSTHSPLHFGNGTRLTVT.

This clonotype was observed once. This sequence joins TRBV5-1 and TRBJ2-2; 15 bases map to TRBD2. V lost 7 bases and J lost 5; bases outside the gene matches: 3. This CDR3 contains 15 residues. Per germline, CDR1 SGHRS and CDR2 YFSETQ. In nucleotides, the CDR3 is TGCGCCAGCCGGACTAGCGGGGGGGATACCGGGGAGCTGTTTTTT. Protein sequence: CASRTSGGDTGELFF.

This clonotype has only a few counts. This sequence joins TRBV5-8 and TRBJ2-5; a possible D gene is TRBD2 (6 bases). Looked up from germline, CDR1 is SGHTS and CDR2 is YDEGEE. V lost 4 bases to trimming and J lost 2 bases, with 21 bases between them. The CDR3 runs to 17 residues. In DNA, the CDR3 is TGTGCCAGCAGCCCCGACCTTGGGACTGTCCTACAAGAGACCCAGTACTTC. This codes for CASSPDLGTVLQETQYF.

This clonotype was picked up a small number of times. The genes are TRBV27 and TRBJ2-1, with 9 bases identical to TRBD1. Germline V gene data show CDR1 as MNHEY and CDR2 as SMNVEV (reference sequence). V shed 5 bases and J 6 bases; nucleotides not matched to a gene: 5. The CDR3 is 14 amino acids. The CDR3 sequence is CASSPPDRGNEQFF. The CDR3 DNA sequence: TGTGCCAGCAGTCCACCGGACAGGGGCAATGAGCAGTTCTTC.

The table lists this clonotype with a few counts. The chain has TRBV7-9 and TRBJ1-2, with D unresolved. The V gene lost 0 bases and the J gene lost 2 bases, with 7 bases spanning the gap. CDR3 length: 14 amino acids. CDR1 SEHNR and CDR2 FQNEAQ come from the germline V gene (reference sequence). Written as DNA, the CDR3 is TGTGCCAGCAGCTTAGCGAGGGCAAACTATGGCTACACCTTC. Residues: CASSLARANYGYTF.

This clonotype showed up just a few times. The chain has TRBV20-1 and TRBJ2-7, with 9 positions matching TRBD1. This CDR3 is built from 14 residues. The trim removed 5 bases at V and 5 bases at J, leaving 10 bases unmatched. The germline gives CDR1 DFQATT, CDR2 SNEGSKA (reference sequence). The CDR3 is CSAPAGQGGHEQYF. As DNA, the CDR3 is TGCAGTGCTCCCGCGGGACAGGGCGGGCACGAGCAGTACTTC.

The chain links TRBV11-1 to TRBJ2-7; D call uncertain. CDR3 length equals 14 residues. The germline V and J ends were trimmed by 5 bases and 5 bases, with 16 bases remaining between them. In germline, CDR1 is SGHAT, CDR2 FQDESV (reference sequence). The CDR3 DNA is TGTGCCAGCAGCCCTTATCACAGTCGGGACGAGCAGTACTTC. This codes for CASSPYHSRDEQYF.

This clonotype appeared a few times. The genes are TRBV4-1 and TRBJ2-1, with D maybe TRBD2 (5 bases). V dropped 5 bases and J dropped 16 bases, with 24 bases sitting between them. CDR1 is MGHRA, CDR2 YSYEKL, per germline. This CDR3 is 14 amino acids long. CDR3 amino acids: CASSSGVTGSRRFF. CDR3 nucleotide sequence: TGCGCCAGCAGCTCCGGGGTGACTGGGTCCCGCAGATTCTTC.

The chain links TRBV12-3 or TRBV12-4 to TRBJ1-3; D not resolved. V was pared by 6 bases and J by 4 bases, with 19 bases between. CDR3 size: 16 residues. This CDR3 is CASSPSEVGIGNTIYF. In nucleotides, the CDR3 is TGTGCCAGCAGCCCCTCCGAGGTGGGAATAGGAAACACCATATATTTT.